The T cell receptor (beta chain) under discussion was sequenced for a study of T cells in localized non-small cell lung cancer. Study observations and caveats: Of the tissues analyzed, uninvolved adjacent lung showed maximal T cell clonality, greater than tumor. In the blood, greater T cell density corresponded to longer overall survival. Only one tumor region went through sequencing, so heterogeneity may still be there. There were a median around 57 of the top 100 tumor clones appearing in adjacent lung.

Sequencing used immunoSEQ multiplex PCR; TCRdb keeps in-frame clones, though not all of them. This sample has about 9,800 clones, with approximately 44% found just once. V lost 2 bases and J lost 6, with 13 bases in between. Germline V gene data show CDR1 as KGHSH and CDR2 as LQKENI. This CDR3 is 14 amino acids long. Notes on this clone: Its antigen is still unknown.

This chain joins TRBV18 and TRBJ1-1; D is unresolved. The TCR was taken from a woman aged 35 to 75 with stage I lung adenocarcinoma. Sample: lymph node tissue, taken before any cancer treatment. The CDR3 DNA reads as TGTGCCAGCTCACCAACGTTCGGAGACGCTGAAGCTTTCTTT. This translates into CASSPTFGDAEAFF.